This TCR beta chain is from a study of shared clonotypes between healthy human individuals. In the naive CD8 group, cells lacked CD45RO and were positively selected for CCR7, so terminally differentiated effector memory CD45RA+ cells were left out. This table comes from immunoSEQ multiplex PCR, and its TCRdb copy is limited to in-frame clones, with some not included. The sample records 560,000 or so clones, approximately 96% being singletons. CDR3 length: 11 amino acids. The V gene lost 3 bases and the J gene lost 5 bases, with 2 bases spanning the gap. Germline V gene lookup returns CDR1 LGHNA and CDR2 YNFKEQ.

The rearrangement links TRBV4-2 to TRBJ2-1; D call uncertain. The receptor was isolated from a woman aged 25 to 45 in good health. The specimen was naive CD8+ T cells sorted from blood. CDR3 amino acids: CASSQNNEQFF. The CDR3 coding sequence is TGTGCCAGCAGCCAGAACAATGAGCAGTTCTTC.